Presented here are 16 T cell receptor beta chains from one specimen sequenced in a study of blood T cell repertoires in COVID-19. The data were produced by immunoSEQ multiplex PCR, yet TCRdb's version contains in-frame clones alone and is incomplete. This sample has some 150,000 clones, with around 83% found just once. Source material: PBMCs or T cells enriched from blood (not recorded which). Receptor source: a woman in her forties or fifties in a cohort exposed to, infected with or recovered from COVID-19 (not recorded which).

CDR3 in amino acids: CASSPPAGDEKLFF. The CDR3 DNA reads TGTGCCAGCAGCCCTCCGGCGGGCGATGAAAAACTGTTTTTT. The chain joins TRBV5-8 to TRBJ1-4; D is unclear. The CDR3 has 14 residues. Deletions cut 4 bases from V and 6 bases from J, with 13 bases between. Germline CDR1 reads SGHTS; CDR2 reads YDEGEE.

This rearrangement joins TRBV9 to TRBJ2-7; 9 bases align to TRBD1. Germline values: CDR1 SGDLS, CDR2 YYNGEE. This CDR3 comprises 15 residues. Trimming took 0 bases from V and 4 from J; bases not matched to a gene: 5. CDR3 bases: TGTGCCAGCAGCGTAGCGACAGGGGGTTTGTACGAGCAGTACTTC. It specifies CASSVATGGLYEQYF.

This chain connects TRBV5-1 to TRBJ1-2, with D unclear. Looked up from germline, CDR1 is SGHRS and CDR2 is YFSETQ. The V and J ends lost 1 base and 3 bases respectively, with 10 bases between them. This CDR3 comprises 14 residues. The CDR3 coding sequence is TGCGCCAGCAGCTTGATCCCGGCGGACTATGGCTACACCTTC. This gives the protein CASSLIPADYGYTF.

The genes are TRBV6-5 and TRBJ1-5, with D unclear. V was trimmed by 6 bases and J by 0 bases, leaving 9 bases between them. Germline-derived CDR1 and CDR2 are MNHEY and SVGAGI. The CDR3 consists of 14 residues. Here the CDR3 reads CASRSRGSNQPQHF. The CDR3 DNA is TGTGCCAGCAGAAGTCGGGGTAGCAATCAGCCCCAGCATTTT.

Here the CDR3 reads CASSIVRGWEGQPQHF. The CDR3, as DNA: TGTGCCAGTAGTATAGTCCGGGGCTGGGAGGGACAGCCCCAGCATTTT. The chain carries TRBV19 and TRBJ1-5; TRBD1 is a possible D gene (5 bases). CDR1 and CDR2 (germline): LNHDA, SQIVND (reference sequence). V was pared by 1 base and J by 7 bases, with 17 bases between. The CDR3 runs 16 residues. Combining the CDR3 with reference TRBV19 and TRBJ1-5 gives the whole variable domain DGGITQSPKYLFRKEGQNVTLSCEQNLNHDAMYWYRQDPGQGLRLIYYSQIVNDFQKGDIAEGYSVSREKKESFPLTVTSAQKNPTAFYLCASSIVRGWEGQPQHFGDGTRLSIL.

The CDR3 sequence: CASSADSSRDTQYF. CDR3 bases: TGTGCCAGCAGTGCCGACAGCTCCCGGGATACGCAGTATTTT. The J gene is TRBJ2-3, the V gene TRBV6-4, with D possibly TRBD1 on 5 matching bases. Germline lookup yields CDR1 MRHNA and CDR2 SNTAGT. The CDR3 spans 14 residues. The V gene lost 4 bases and the J gene lost 6 bases, with 14 bases spanning the gap.

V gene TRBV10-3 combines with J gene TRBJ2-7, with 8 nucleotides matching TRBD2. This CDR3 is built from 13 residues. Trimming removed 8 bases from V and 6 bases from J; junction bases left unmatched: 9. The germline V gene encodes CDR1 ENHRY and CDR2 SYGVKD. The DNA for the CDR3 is TGTGCCATCCAGCGGGAGAGGTTCGTCGAGCAGTACTTC. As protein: CAIQRERFVEQYF.

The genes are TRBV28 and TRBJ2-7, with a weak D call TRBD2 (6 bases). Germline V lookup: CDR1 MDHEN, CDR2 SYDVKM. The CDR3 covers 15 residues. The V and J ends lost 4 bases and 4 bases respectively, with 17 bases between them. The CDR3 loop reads CASSYETGGRYEQYF. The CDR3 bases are TGTGCCAGCAGTTATGAAACCGGGGGACGTTACGAGCAGTACTTC.

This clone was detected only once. CDR3 bases: TGTGCCAGCAGCTACGGGTACGGAGCCAGCTATGGCTACACCTTC. It specifies CASSYGYGASYGYTF. The chain has TRBV28 and TRBJ1-2; D unresolved. V lost 6 bases and J lost 4, with 18 bases in between. This CDR3 region has 15 residues. Germline V gene sequence: CDR1 MDHEN, CDR2 SYDVKM.

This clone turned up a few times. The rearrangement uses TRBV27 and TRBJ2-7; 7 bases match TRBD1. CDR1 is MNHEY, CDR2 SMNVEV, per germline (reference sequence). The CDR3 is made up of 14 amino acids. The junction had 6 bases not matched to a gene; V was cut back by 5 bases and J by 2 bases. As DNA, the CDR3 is TGTGCCAGCAGTCGACAGGGTTGGGCCTACGAGCAGTACTTC. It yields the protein CASSRQGWAYEQYF.

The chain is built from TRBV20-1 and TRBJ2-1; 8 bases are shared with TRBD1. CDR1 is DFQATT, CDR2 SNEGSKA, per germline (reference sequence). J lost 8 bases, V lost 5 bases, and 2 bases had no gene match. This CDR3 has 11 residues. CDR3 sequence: CSAPQGDEQFF. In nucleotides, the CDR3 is TGCAGTGCTCCACAGGGGGATGAGCAGTTCTTC.

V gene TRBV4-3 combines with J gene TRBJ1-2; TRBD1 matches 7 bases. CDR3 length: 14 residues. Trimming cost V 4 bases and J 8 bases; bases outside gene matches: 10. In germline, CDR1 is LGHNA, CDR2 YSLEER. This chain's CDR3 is CASSPGQLVEGYTF. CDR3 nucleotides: TGCGCCAGCAGCCCGGGACAGCTGGTAGAAGGCTACACCTTC.

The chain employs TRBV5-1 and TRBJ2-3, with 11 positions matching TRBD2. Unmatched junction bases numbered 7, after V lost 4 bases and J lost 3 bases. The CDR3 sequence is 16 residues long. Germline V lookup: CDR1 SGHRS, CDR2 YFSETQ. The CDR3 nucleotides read TGCGCCAGCAGCAGTAGCGGGAGGGCCTGGACAGATACGCAGTATTTT. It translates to CASSSSGRAWTDTQYF.

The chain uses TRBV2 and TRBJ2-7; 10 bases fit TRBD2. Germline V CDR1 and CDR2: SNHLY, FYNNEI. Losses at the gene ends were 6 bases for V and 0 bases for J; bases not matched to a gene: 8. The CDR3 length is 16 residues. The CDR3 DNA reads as TGTGCCAGCAGCGACCTACTAGCGGGAAGCTCCTACGAGCAGTACTTC. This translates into CASSDLLAGSSYEQYF.

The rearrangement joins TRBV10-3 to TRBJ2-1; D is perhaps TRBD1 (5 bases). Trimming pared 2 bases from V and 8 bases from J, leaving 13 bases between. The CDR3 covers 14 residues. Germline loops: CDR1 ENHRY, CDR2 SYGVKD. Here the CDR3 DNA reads TGTGCCATCAGTGAGGCCTCCAGGGTGCATGAGCAGTTCTTC. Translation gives CAISEASRVHEQFF.

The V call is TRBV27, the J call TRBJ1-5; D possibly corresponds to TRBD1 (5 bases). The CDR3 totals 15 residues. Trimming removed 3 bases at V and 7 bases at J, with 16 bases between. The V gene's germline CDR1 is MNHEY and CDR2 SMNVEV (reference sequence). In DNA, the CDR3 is TGTGCCAGCAGTTTCAGCGGGGGGACGGGACAGCCCCAGCATTTT. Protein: CASSFSGGTGQPQHF.